This T cell receptor (beta chain) was obtained from a study of shared clonotypes between healthy human individuals. Whole-study results and caveats: Non-shared clonotypes displayed generation probabilities falling below those of clonotypes present in all four donors. Sampling covered blood only; tissue repertoires likely differ.

A word on this clone: Its antigen remains unidentified. Other DNA sequences in this sample translate to the same CDR3.

V was clipped by 5 bases and J by 0 bases, with 6 bases between them. This CDR3 spans 13 amino acids. The germline V gene has CDR1 SGHNT and CDR2 YENEEA. Researchers ran the assay at a deep level. Genomic DNA of each subset was evenly split across several immunoSEQ plates. Some clones are missing from TCRdb's copy, which holds only in-frame ones; the method was immunoSEQ multiplex PCR. The repertoire holds around 2,000,000 clones, over 85% seen once, with about 1.1% in the top ten. Selected positively for CCR7 and CD45RO-negative, naive CD8 cells excluded terminally differentiated effector memory CD45RA+ cells.

The sequenced sample consisted of naive CD8+ T cells sorted from blood. The chain couples TRBV11-3 to TRBJ2-3; maybe TRBD2 (5 bases). The receptor comes from a man between 18 and 35 years old in good health. CDR3 sequence: CASSRGSTDTQYF. The CDR3 bases are TGTGCCAGCAGCCGGGGAAGCACAGATACGCAGTATTTT.